This TCR beta chain was recorded in a study of early T cells in non-severe SARS-CoV-2 infection. General study points: Lookups in VDJdb leaned toward anti-spike CD8 responses and missed private and CD4 specificities.

In this sample, this clonotype turned up many times. The antigen remains undetermined. Via MiXCR, TCRdb re-called the 5' RACE reads, giving one row per CDR3 protein. The sample holds tens of thousands of distinct CDR3 sequences; 9.5% are singletons and the top ten take about 6%. The V gene's germline CDR1 is SGHDT and CDR2 YYEEEE. V lost 2 bases, J lost 2 bases, and 15 bases stayed unmatched. This CDR3 is 18 amino acids long. Sequencing was done on a sample of whole blood. The chain recombines TRBV5-6 with TRBJ2-5; 7 bases match TRBD1. The source of this sequence is an adult who was a healthcare worker with PCR-confirmed SARS-CoV-2 infection or an uninfected control (not recorded which). The CDR3: CASSLEMVTGWSQETQYF. The CDR3 nucleotides read TGTGCCAGCAGCTTAGAGATGGTGACAGGGTGGTCTCAAGAGACCCAGTACTTC.